This T cell receptor beta chain comes out of a study of T-cell reconstitution after alpha-beta-depleted transplantation in children. Germline V gene lookup returns CDR1 DFQATT and CDR2 SNEGSKA (reference sequence). V shed 3 bases and J shed 7 bases, with 10 bases lying between them. The CDR3 covers 11 residues. In this sample, this clonotype turned up a few times. The TCRbeta library incorporated unique molecular identifiers. Via MiXCR, TCRdb re-called the PCR reads, giving one row per CDR3 protein. Of approximately 1,000,000 distinct CDR3 sequences in the sample, roughly 29% are singletons; the top ten hold 25% to 35%.

The chain combines TRBV20-1 with TRBJ2-7, with D perhaps matching TRBD1 (5 bases). The receptor's source is a boy less than two years old who had a stem cell transplant for SCID, so the T cells may come from the graft donor. Here the sequenced sample was PBMCs, mostly from graft donor cells, taken 360 days after TCRalphabeta/CD19-depleted stem cell transplant. This CDR3 reads CSASAGWEQYF. CDR3 in DNA: TGCAGTGCTAGCGCAGGGTGGGAGCAGTACTTC.